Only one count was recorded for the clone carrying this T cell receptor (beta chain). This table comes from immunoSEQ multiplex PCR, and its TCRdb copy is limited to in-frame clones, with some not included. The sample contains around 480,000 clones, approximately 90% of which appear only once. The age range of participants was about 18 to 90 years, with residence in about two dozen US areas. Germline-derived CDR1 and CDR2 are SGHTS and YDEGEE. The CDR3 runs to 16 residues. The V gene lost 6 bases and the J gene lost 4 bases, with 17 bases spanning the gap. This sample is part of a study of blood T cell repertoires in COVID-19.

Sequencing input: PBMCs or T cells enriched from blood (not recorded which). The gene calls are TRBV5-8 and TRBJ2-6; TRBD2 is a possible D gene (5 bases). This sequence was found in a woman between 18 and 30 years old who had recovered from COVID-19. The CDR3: CASTSRGEAGANVLTF. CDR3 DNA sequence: TGTGCCAGCACCTCCCGGGGTGAGGCAGGGGCCAACGTCCTGACTTTC.